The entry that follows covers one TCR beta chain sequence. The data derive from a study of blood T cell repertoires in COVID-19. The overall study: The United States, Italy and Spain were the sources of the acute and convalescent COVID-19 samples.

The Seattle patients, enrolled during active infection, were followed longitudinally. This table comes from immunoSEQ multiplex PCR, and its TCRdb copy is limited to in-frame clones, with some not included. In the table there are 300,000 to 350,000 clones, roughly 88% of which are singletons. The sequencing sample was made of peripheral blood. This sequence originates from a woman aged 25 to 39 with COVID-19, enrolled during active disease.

Here the CDR3 reads CATSRKGGTDTQYF. Written as DNA, the CDR3 is TGTGCCACCAGCAGGAAGGGAGGCACAGATACGCAGTATTTT. The gene calls are TRBV24-1 and TRBJ2-3, with D possibly TRBD2 on 5 matching bases. The CDR3 sequence is 14 residues long. Germline values: CDR1 KGHDR, CDR2 SFDVKD. V dropped 7 bases and J dropped 1 base, with 11 bases sitting between them.